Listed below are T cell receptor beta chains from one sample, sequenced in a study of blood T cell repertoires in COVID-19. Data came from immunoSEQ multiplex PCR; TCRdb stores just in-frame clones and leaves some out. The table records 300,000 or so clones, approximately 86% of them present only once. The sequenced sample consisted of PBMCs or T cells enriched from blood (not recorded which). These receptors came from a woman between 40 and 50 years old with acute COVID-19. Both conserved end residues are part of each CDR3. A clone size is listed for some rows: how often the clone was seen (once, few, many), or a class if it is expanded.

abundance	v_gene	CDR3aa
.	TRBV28	CASSTSSNRQGFYEQYF
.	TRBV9	CASSVEETGGTDTQYF
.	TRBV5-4	CAAQPGAGGTGELFF
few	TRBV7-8	CASSPSRRESSYNEQFF
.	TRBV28	CASSLLGAGIYGYTF
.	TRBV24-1	CATSDGDRDWNEQFF
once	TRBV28	CASSSQLAGGPYEQYF
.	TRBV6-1	CASSDRGYGYTF
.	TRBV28	CASSRGRSPLHF
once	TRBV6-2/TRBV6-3	CASSLTGSAGELFF
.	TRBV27	CASSLSLLSGRYTGELFF
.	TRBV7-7	CASSLAWVASTGELFF
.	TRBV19	CASSAGKSTDTQYF
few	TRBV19	CASSPGQGGANVLTF
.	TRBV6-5	CASRRQGANTGELFF
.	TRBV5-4	CASSSPGQGETDTQYF
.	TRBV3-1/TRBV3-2	CASTPGAPGELFF
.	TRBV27	CASSLDRTSGANVLTF
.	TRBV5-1	CASSPDERRGNTEAFF
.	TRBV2	CASSEAALAGGWTDTQYF
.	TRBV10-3	CAISERGGYEQYF
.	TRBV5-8	CASSRRQGYEQYF
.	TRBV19	CASSLYGTGGYNEQFF
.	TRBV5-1	CASSLWGSGGSETQYF
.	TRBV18	CASSPQQGRSGNTIYF
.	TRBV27	CASSFKARRAEKLFF
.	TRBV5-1	CASSPTGTTNTGELFF
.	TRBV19	CASSGRGTDTQYF
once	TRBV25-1	CASSESLNTQYF
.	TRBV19	CASSTGTGRINSPLHF
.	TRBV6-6	CASTPIRDLVEKLFF
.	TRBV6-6	CASNQLGGAEQYF
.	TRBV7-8	CASSLVVRPPAYEQYF
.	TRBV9	CASSPELRGTEAFF
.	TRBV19	CASRKHSMNTEAFF
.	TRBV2	CASNPNPYRENTEAFF
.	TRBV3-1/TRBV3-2	CASSPGTGGFYENTIYF
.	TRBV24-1	CATSEPGQGGGYTF
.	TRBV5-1	CASSPSGTEDTEAFF
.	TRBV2	CASQPEHYEQYF
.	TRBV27	CASSPGGRASYEQYF
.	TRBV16	CASSQFDSSNQPQHF
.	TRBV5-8	CASSLADRLYTEAFF
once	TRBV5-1	CASSLFAQGNTEAFF
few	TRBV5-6	CASRGQPPGLQYF
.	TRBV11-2	CASSLVRSSGEQFF
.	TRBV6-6	CASSYPTGDGNQPQHF
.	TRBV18	CASSPGQGTGELFF
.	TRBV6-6	CASSPSNGYTF
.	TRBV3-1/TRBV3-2	CASSHGGAYNSPLHF
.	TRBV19	CASRRQGGYEQYF
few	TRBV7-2	CASRLGYTEAFF
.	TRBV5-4	CASSLEGGQEETNEKLFF
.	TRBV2	CASGRTESGNTIYF
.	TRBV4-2	CASSQDDRGWAEAFF